The 17 T cell receptor beta chains below all came from one sample that was sequenced in a study of CD8+CD57+ T cells in acquired aplastic anemia. The authors sequenced patients whose flow cytometry had shown CD8+CD57+ cell expansion. TCR beta VDJ and CDR3 were profiled, and genomic DNA was the template. MiXCR, run by TCRdb on the reads, gives a single entry per CDR3 protein. The sample consists of 170,000 or so distinct CDR3 sequences, roughly three fifths of them appearing once. The sample taken for sequencing was sorted CD4+, CD8+, or CD8+CD57+ T cells (not recorded which) from PBMCs. These receptors were obtained from a human donor with aplastic anemia.

The table lists this clonotype with many counts. J is TRBJ1-1 and V is TRBV12-3 or TRBV12-4; unclear D gene. Deletions cut 3 bases from V and 9 bases from J, with 17 bases between. The CDR3 is made up of 14 amino acids. The CDR3 DNA is TGTGCCAGCAGTTTTGTCGGGAGCCATCCTCAAGCTTTCTTT. Its protein is CASSFVGSHPQAFF.

The chain employs TRBV2 and TRBJ2-3; TRBD2 is a possible D gene (6 bases). Germline V gives CDR1 SNHLY, CDR2 FYNNEI. There are 14 residues in the CDR3. With 8 bases removed from V and 6 bases from J, the gap between germline ends came to 18 bases. The CDR3 nucleotides read TGTGCCAGCCGCGGGATCACTGCTGCCGATACGCAGTATTTT. It specifies CASRGITAADTQYF.

V usage is TRBV30 and J usage is TRBJ1-4; TRBD1 matches at 7 bases. The CDR3 extends over 13 amino acids. Trimming took 2 bases from V and 7 from J; bases not matched to a gene: 4. Germline lookup yields CDR1 GTSNPN and CDR2 SVGIG (reference sequence). The CDR3 sequence: CAWSKTGSEKLFF. The CDR3 DNA reads as TGTGCCTGGAGTAAGACAGGGAGTGAAAAACTGTTTTTT.

The chain joins TRBV10-3 to TRBJ2-7, with TRBD1 as a possible D gene (6 bases). Trimming removed 2 bases at V and 5 bases at J, with 10 bases between. Germline CDR1 ENHRY, CDR2 SYGVKD. This CDR3 region has 13 residues. For the CDR3, the DNA is TGTGCCATCAGTGAGAGGGGGACGGACGAGCAGTACTTC. Protein: CAISERGTDEQYF.

This clonotype is categorized as hyperexpanded (1% or more). This CDR3 reads CASSIGSYNEQFF. CDR3 nucleotides: TGTGCCAGCAGCATCGGGAGTTACAATGAGCAGTTCTTC. The chain couples TRBV7-3 to TRBJ2-1; D perhaps matches TRBD2 (6 bases). Trimming stripped 5 bases from V and 4 bases from J, with 9 bases between. The CDR3 runs to 13 residues. Looked up from germline, CDR1 is SGHTA and CDR2 is FQGTGA.

In the case of this clonotype: Because it lacks the conserved phenylalanine or tryptophan at the end, this CDR3 is likely a read error. This rearrangement joins TRBV7-9 to TRBJ1-6; the D is unclear. Between the trimmed V and J ends, which lost 2 bases and 7 bases, there was a span of 6 bases. Germline V gene sequence: CDR1 SEHNR, CDR2 FQNEAQ (reference sequence). This CDR3 has 13 amino acids. The CDR3 DNA reads TGTGCCAGCAGCTTACAGATAAATTCACCCCTCCACTCT. As protein: CASSLQINSPLHS.

Details on this clonotype: A much larger clone differs by one base, so this may be a read error. The V and J genes are TRBV2 and TRBJ2-7, with D perhaps TRBD1 (5 bases). Germline loops: CDR1 SNHLY, CDR2 FYNNEI. This CDR3 comprises 16 residues. The CDR3 DNA follows: TGTGCCAGCAGTTCCCCCGGAATGGTGGGGCCCTACGAGCAGTGCTTC. It specifies CASSSPGMVGPYEQCF.

This clonotype was counted only a few times. This is likely a read error, given that the CDR3 carries no conserved phenylalanine or tryptophan at its end. It is unclear where the CDR3 begins or ends on the DNA, so no DNA is shown, and the CDR3 is as TCRdb lists it. The rearrangement joins TRBV4-3 to TRBJ1-4. With termini counted, the CDR3 has 8 amino acids. The germline V gene has CDR1 LGHNA and CDR2 YSLEER. Here the CDR3 reads CASSQGAT.

This clonotype was counted between two and nine times. The CDR3 nucleotides read TGTGCCAGCAGGGGTGAGACCCAGTACTTC. It specifies CASRGETQYF. V is TRBV6-5 and J is TRBJ2-5; D not certain. Germline V gene data show CDR1 as MNHEY and CDR2 as SVGAGI. This CDR3 region has 10 residues. Trimming took off 6 bases at V and 5 bases at J, with 4 bases between the two ends.

The chain recombines TRBV25-1 with TRBJ2-2; D is undetermined. The ends were cut back, 8 bases at V and 5 bases at J, with 9 bases in the middle. CDR1 and CDR2 (germline): MGHDK, SYGVNS. The CDR3 is made up of 12 amino acids. CDR3 loop: CASSMRTGELFF. CDR3 nucleotide sequence: TGTGCCAGCTCTATGCGGACCGGGGAGCTGTTTTTT.

The genes are TRBV20-1 and TRBJ2-5, with 8 nucleotides matching TRBD1. The V gene's germline CDR1 is DFQATT and CDR2 SNEGSKA (reference sequence). After removal of 5 bases from V and 5 bases from J, the junction contained 10 bases not matched to a gene. The CDR3 loop spans 14 amino acids. CDR3 sequence reads: CSAAARTGSETQYF. CDR3 coding DNA: TGCAGTGCTGCCGCTCGGACAGGGAGCGAGACCCAGTACTTC.

The chain links TRBV5-6 to TRBJ1-2; unclear D gene. The CDR3 runs 12 residues. Germline CDR1 is SGHDT and CDR2 is YYEEEE. V gave up 3 bases and J gave up 4 bases, with 7 bases separating them. Here the CDR3 reads CASSWAGYGYTF. The CDR3 bases are TGTGCCAGCAGCTGGGCCGGCTATGGCTACACCTTC.

The rearrangement joins TRBV7-9 to TRBJ1-2; a weak D match, TRBD1 (6 bases). V was trimmed by 2 bases and J by 6 bases, leaving 13 bases between them. There are 14 residues in the CDR3. From germline, CDR1 is SEHNR and CDR2 FQNEAQ (reference sequence). In DNA, the CDR3 is TGTGCCAGCAGCTTAACGGGGGGCCGTGATGGCTACACCTTC. Residues: CASSLTGGRDGYTF.

The chain has TRBV24-1 and TRBJ2-3, with 12 bases fitting TRBD2. Germline V gene lookup returns CDR1 KGHDR and CDR2 SFDVKD. The junction had 5 bases not matched to a gene; V was cut back by 4 bases and J by 4 bases. CDR3 length: 16 amino acids. The CDR3 coding sequence is TGTGCCACCAGTGACGCTAGCGGGAGGGCCCCAGATACGCAGTATTTT. This encodes CATSDASGRAPDTQYF.

This chain connects TRBV29-1 to TRBJ2-5; the match to TRBD1 covers 8 bases. Germline-derived CDR1 and CDR2 are SQVTM and ANQGSEA. V dropped 7 bases and J dropped 4; count of bases not matched to a gene: 11. The CDR3 consists of 14 residues. CDR3 protein: CSGTPQGAGETQYF. The CDR3, as DNA: TGCAGCGGTACCCCTCAGGGGGCAGGAGAGACCCAGTACTTC. The full variable domain, completed using reference TRBV29-1 and TRBJ2-5, is SAVISQKPSRDICQRGTSLTIQCQVDSQVTMMFWYRQQPGQSLTLIATANQGSEATYESGFVIDKFPISRPNLTFSTLTVSNMSPEDSSIYLCSGTPQGAGETQYFGPGTRLLVL.

A few counts support this clonotype. The genes are TRBV7-9 and TRBJ2-5, with D perhaps matching TRBD1 (6 bases). Trimming left V 5 bases short and J 1 base short, with 11 bases between. Germline CDR1 reads SEHNR; CDR2 reads FQNEAQ (reference sequence). The CDR3 contains 14 residues. DNA of the CDR3: TGTGCCAGCAGCGATGACAGGACCCAAGAGACCCAGTACTTC. Its protein product is CASSDDRTQETQYF.

The chain uses TRBV11-2 and TRBJ1-6; 9 nucleotides match TRBD1. The CDR3 spans 15 residues. Germline CDR1 is SGHAT and CDR2 is FQNNGV. The ends lost 3 bases at V and 8 bases at J; junction bases unmatched: 5. The CDR3 bases are TGTGCCAGCAGCTTCGGGACAGGGCAGGATTCACCCCTCCACTTT. It yields the protein CASSFGTGQDSPLHF.